The 29 T cell receptor beta chains listed next were all sequenced from one sample in a study of T cells after yellow fever vaccination. TCRdb reprocessed the 5' RACE reads via MiXCR and lists one record per CDR3 protein. The table lists approximately 250,000 distinct CDR3 sequences, over 6.5% of them singletons. The sample was CD4+ T cells sorted from PBMCs, taken on the day of the yellow fever booster vaccination. The receptors shown here come from a man aged 25-40 years who received the YFV17D yellow fever vaccine.

The table lists this clonotype with many counts. CDR3 protein: CASGQGDQPQHF. In DNA form, the CDR3 reads TGTGCCAGCGGACAGGGGGATCAGCCCCAGCATTTT. The chain carries TRBV12-3 or TRBV12-4 and TRBJ1-5; 10 nucleotides align to TRBD1. This CDR3 comprises 12 residues. The J segment lost 5 bases and the V segment lost 8 bases, leaving 0 bases of the junction unmatched.

CDR3 residues: CASSERQSSNQPQHF. Here the CDR3 DNA reads TGTGCCAGCAGTGAAAGACAGTCGAGCAATCAGCCCCAGCATTTT. This chain uses TRBV6-1 with TRBJ1-5, with D possibly TRBD1 on 5 matching bases. The CDR3 runs to 15 residues. Germline lookup yields CDR1 MNHNS and CDR2 SASEGT. V shed 2 bases and J shed 1 base, with 9 bases lying between them.

This clonotype was seen only a few times. The chain employs TRBV11-1 and TRBJ2-2; D is undetermined. Germline CDR1 and CDR2: SGHAT and FQDESV (reference sequence). The germline V and J ends were trimmed by 0 bases and 1 base, with 15 bases remaining between them. The CDR3 extends over 18 amino acids. The DNA for the CDR3 is TGTGCCAGCAGCTTAGCCGCTGTTGTAGACAAGAACACCGGGGAGCTGTTTTTT. It is translated as CASSLAAVVDKNTGELFF.

J is TRBJ2-4 and V is TRBV10-3; D gene uncertain. Between the trimmed V and J ends, which lost 2 bases and 0 bases, there was a span of 11 bases. CDR1 is ENHRY, CDR2 SYGVKD, per germline. The CDR3 runs 16 residues. CDR3 in amino acids: CAISEPAGLAKNIQYF. CDR3 sequence (DNA): TGTGCCATCAGTGAGCCCGCAGGTTTAGCCAAAAACATTCAGTACTTC.

Many counts were recorded for this clonotype. The rearrangement joins TRBV12-3 or TRBV12-4 to TRBJ2-3, with D unclear. The CDR3 loop spans 12 amino acids. Trimming left V 10 bases short and J 6 bases short, with 14 bases between. Written as DNA, the CDR3 is TGTGCCATCGACGATTCCCTGGATACGCAGTATTTT. Translating gives CAIDDSLDTQYF.

The chain recombines TRBV28 with TRBJ2-1; perhaps TRBD1 as D (6 bases). Germline V gene data show CDR1 as MDHEN and CDR2 as SYDVKM. V dropped 6 bases and J dropped 9 bases, with 15 bases sitting between them. The length of the CDR3 is 13 residues. The DNA of the CDR3 is TGTGCCAGCAGCCCCAGGGGCATGGGTGAGCAGTTCTTC. As protein: CASSPRGMGEQFF.

The CDR3 protein is CASSTGGAKNIQYF. For the CDR3, the DNA is TGTGCCAGCAGCACAGGGGGAGCCAAAAACATTCAGTACTTC. This chain connects TRBV9 to TRBJ2-4; 8 bases align to TRBD1. The V gene end was trimmed by 4 bases and the J gene end by 0 bases; junction bases not matched to a gene: 0. Germline-derived CDR1 and CDR2 are SGDLS and YYNGEE. This CDR3 contains 14 residues.

This clonotype has a count of ten or more. The V gene is TRBV4-3, the J gene TRBJ2-3; D is uncertain. Germline V gene data show CDR1 as LGHNA and CDR2 as YSLEER. V lost 0 bases and J lost 0, with 13 bases in between. The CDR3 is 17 amino acids. As DNA, the CDR3 is TGCGCCAGCAGCCAAGACGGTTGGCACCGGAGCACAGATACGCAGTATTTT. Protein product: CASSQDGWHRSTDTQYF.

The J gene is TRBJ1-4, the V gene TRBV11-2; TRBD1 matches 8 bases. V shed 7 bases, J shed 7 bases, and the junction held 11 bases outside the gene matches. Germline loops: CDR1 SGHAT, CDR2 FQNNGV. The CDR3 runs 15 residues. CDR3 in amino acids: CASNSRQGSGEKLFF. The CDR3 DNA reads as TGTGCCAGCAACTCGAGACAGGGGAGCGGTGAAAAACTGTTTTTT.

The sample holds a few counts of this clonotype. The rearrangement uses TRBV20-1 and TRBJ2-1; 10 nucleotides match TRBD2. CDR1 DFQATT and CDR2 SNEGSKA come from the germline V gene (reference sequence). The CDR3 contains 13 residues. V lost 8 bases, J lost 4 bases, and 5 bases stayed unmatched. The CDR3 spells CSLTSGTYNEQFF. The DNA for the CDR3 is TGCAGTCTAACTAGCGGGACGTACAATGAGCAGTTCTTC.

This clonotype was recorded many times. CDR3 nucleotide sequence: TGTGCCAGCAGGCCCGGGACCCTTGGCTACGAGCAGTACTTC. Protein: CASRPGTLGYEQYF. The V gene is TRBV28, the J gene TRBJ2-7; D may correspond to TRBD1 or TRBD2 (5 bases each). The CDR3 sequence is 14 residues long. The germline V gene has CDR1 MDHEN and CDR2 SYDVKM. With 6 bases removed from V and 3 bases from J, the gap between germline ends came to 15 bases.

The rearrangement links TRBV7-2 to TRBJ2-3; D might be TRBD2 (6 bases). The CDR3 spans 15 residues. The V gene lost 11 bases and the J gene lost 6 bases, with 24 bases spanning the gap. The V gene's germline CDR1 is SGHTA and CDR2 FQGNSA. CDR3 sequence reads: CAGGTRDRIWDTQYF. The CDR3 coding sequence is TGTGCCGGGGGGACGAGGGACCGAATCTGGGATACGCAGTATTTT.

The chain combines TRBV7-3 with TRBJ2-3; possible D gene TRBD2, 6 bases. The V end was cut by 3 bases, the J end by 5 bases, with 24 bases between. Germline lookup yields CDR1 SGHTA and CDR2 FQGTGA. The CDR3 is made up of 18 amino acids. The CDR3 coding sequence is TGTGCCAGCAGCTTGAAGACGGACTACCATATTATGGGAGATACGCAGTATTTT. Translating it yields CASSLKTDYHIMGDTQYF.

There are many counts of this clonotype. The rearrangement uses TRBV28 and TRBJ2-4; 10 bases fit TRBD2. Trimming removed 5 bases from V and 0 bases from J; junction bases left unmatched: 7. Germline CDR1 reads MDHEN; CDR2 reads SYDVKM. The CDR3 covers 17 residues. Written as DNA, the CDR3 is TGTGCCAGCAGTACCGCCGGACTAGCGGTAGCCAAAAACATTCAGTACTTC. It codes for CASSTAGLAVAKNIQYF.

This clonotype turned up a few times. V and J are TRBV20-1 and TRBJ2-1, with no clear D. Looked up from germline, CDR1 is DFQATT and CDR2 is SNEGSKA (reference sequence). Deletions cut 4 bases from V and 5 bases from J, with 21 bases between. This CDR3 spans 16 amino acids. CDR3 sequence (DNA): TGCAGTGCTATCACCGTATGGGCTCAAAGCAACAATGAGCAGTTCTTC. This gives the protein CSAITVWAQSNNEQFF.

This clonotype occurred many times. This sequence joins TRBV2 and TRBJ1-5; the match to TRBD1 covers 8 bases. J was trimmed by 7 bases and V by 5 bases; bases with no gene match: 7. Per germline, CDR1 SNHLY and CDR2 FYNNEI. The CDR3 has 14 amino acids. The DNA for the CDR3 is TGTGCCAGCAGTCAACAGGGGGTAAAGCAGCCCCAGCATTTT. This codes for CASSQQGVKQPQHF.

This clonotype has a handful of counts. The rearrangement joins TRBV14 to TRBJ1-4; D is undetermined. Germline CDR1 and CDR2: SGHDN and FVKESK. The CDR3 extends over 13 amino acids. Trimming pared 4 bases from V and 4 bases from J, leaving 7 bases between. CDR3 in DNA: TGTGCCAGCAGCCTCCTGGGTAATGAAAAACTGTTTTTT. Its translation is CASSLLGNEKLFF. Based on the CDR3 plus reference TRBV14 and TRBJ1-4, the full variable domain is EAGVTQFPSHSVIEKGQTVTLRCDPISGHDNLYWYRRVMGKEIKFLLHFVKESKQDESGMPNNRFLAERTGGTYSTLKVQPAELEDSGVYFCASSLLGNEKLFFGSGTQLSVL.

This clonotype was detected ten times or more. The chain carries TRBV6-2 or TRBV6-3 and TRBJ2-1; TRBD2 aligns across 7 bases. The CDR3 spans 14 residues. Germline V gene sequence: CDR1 MNHEY, CDR2 SVGEGT. V was pared by 2 bases and J by 8 bases, with 6 bases of the junction left unmatched. CDR3 sequence: CASSYRTRTDEQFF. DNA of the CDR3: TGTGCCAGCAGTTACAGGACTAGGACGGATGAGCAGTTCTTC.

This clonotype was observed many times. This rearrangement joins TRBV5-6 to TRBJ2-1; D perhaps matches TRBD2 (6 bases). Trimming removed 1 base from V and 4 bases from J, with 12 bases in between. CDR1 and CDR2 (germline): SGHDT, YYEEEE. The CDR3 runs to 15 residues. Here the CDR3 reads CASSLPGVVYNEQFF. In DNA form, the CDR3 reads TGTGCCAGCAGCTTGCCGGGGGTAGTTTACAATGAGCAGTTCTTC.

There are many counts of this clonotype. The chain combines TRBV19 with TRBJ2-2; 10 bases are shared with TRBD2. CDR1 LNHDA and CDR2 SQIVND come from the germline V gene (reference sequence). The trim removed 4 bases at V and 6 bases at J, leaving 11 bases unmatched. This CDR3 has 17 amino acids. DNA for the CDR3: TGTGCCAGTAGTACCTCAGGACTAGCGGAGTTCCCCGGGGAGCTGTTTTTT. Its protein is CASSTSGLAEFPGELFF. The full variable domain, its missing parts supplied by reference TRBV19 and TRBJ2-2, is DGGITQSPKYLFRKEGQNVTLSCEQNLNHDAMYWYRQDPGQGLRLIYYSQIVNDFQKGDIAEGYSVSREKKESFPLTVTSAQKNPTAFYLCASSTSGLAEFPGELFFGEGSRLTVL.

Ten or more counts support this clonotype. The V call is TRBV12-3 or TRBV12-4, the J call TRBJ1-3; D is ambiguous. V was shortened by 7 bases and J by 9 bases, with 10 bases between the two germline ends. This CDR3 region has 11 residues. The CDR3 nucleotides are TGTGCCAGCACCCTCCTAGCCACCATATATTTT. It specifies CASTLLATIYF.

V usage is TRBV7-2 and J usage is TRBJ2-1; D is ambiguous. With 5 bases removed from V and 4 bases from J, the gap between germline ends came to 12 bases. The CDR3 has 14 amino acids. Per the germline V gene, CDR1 is SGHTA and CDR2 is FQGNSA. This CDR3 reads CASSPSLGYNEQFF. In DNA form, the CDR3 reads TGTGCCAGCAGCCCATCCCTGGGGTACAATGAGCAGTTCTTC.

This clonotype was observed a few times. V gene TRBV4-1 combines with J gene TRBJ2-7; D possibly corresponds to TRBD2 (6 bases). Germline V gives CDR1 MGHRA, CDR2 YSYEKL. V was clipped by 4 bases and J by 0 bases, with 16 bases between them. The CDR3 extends over 16 amino acids. CDR3 nucleotides: TGCGCCAGCAGCCTAGAAGGGACTGGGAGCTCCTACGAGCAGTACTTC. Its protein is CASSLEGTGSSYEQYF.

This clonotype was found many times. The chain has TRBV7-9 and TRBJ2-1; TRBD2 agrees at 7 bases. V trimming: 6 bases; J trimming: 0 bases; junction bases outside the gene matches: 8. The CDR3 covers 16 residues. Germline assignment: CDR1 SEHNR and CDR2 FQNEAQ (reference sequence). This chain's CDR3 is CASSSTSRLSYNEQFF. CDR3 DNA sequence: TGTGCCAGCAGTTCGACTAGCCGGCTCTCCTACAATGAGCAGTTCTTC.

This clonotype was counted many times. The J gene is TRBJ2-6, the V gene TRBV5-6, with 7 bases identical to TRBD2. Germline V gene data show CDR1 as SGHDT and CDR2 as YYEEEE. Trimming removed 4 bases from V and 2 bases from J; junction bases left unmatched: 3. CDR3 size: 15 residues. In DNA form, the CDR3 reads TGTGCCAGCAGCCTGGCGGGGGCTGGGGCCAACGTCCTGACTTTC. This gives the protein CASSLAGAGANVLTF.

This clonotype was observed a few times. The chain links TRBV7-9 to TRBJ2-2; TRBD2 matches at 10 bases. The germline V gene encodes CDR1 SEHNR and CDR2 FQNEAQ (reference sequence). V dropped 5 bases and J dropped 2; count of bases not matched to a gene: 5. CDR3 length: 16 amino acids. CDR3 amino acids: CASSTGLADNTGELFF. CDR3 bases: TGTGCCAGCAGCACTGGACTAGCGGATAACACCGGGGAGCTGTTTTTT.

The chain employs TRBV6-2 or TRBV6-3 and TRBJ2-1; 7 bases are shared with TRBD2. Germline CDR1 reads MNHEY; CDR2 reads SVGEGT. The trim removed 7 bases at V and 0 bases at J, leaving 6 bases unmatched. This CDR3 has 15 amino acids. The CDR3 here is CASTDGGSSYNEQFF. The CDR3 DNA reads TGTGCCAGCACCGACGGGGGGAGCTCCTACAATGAGCAGTTCTTC.

The chain has TRBV12-3 or TRBV12-4 and TRBJ2-1, with TRBD2 matching over 8 bases. There are 15 residues in the CDR3. V lost 6 bases, J lost 7 bases, and 11 bases stayed unmatched. DNA of the CDR3: TGTGCCAGCAGAACCCCCGGGACTAGTATTAATGAGCAGTTCTTC. Translation: CASRTPGTSINEQFF.

In its sample, this clonotype was seen many times. The rearrangement uses TRBV12-3 or TRBV12-4 and TRBJ1-1; 7 nucleotides match TRBD1. The CDR3 totals 12 residues. V lost 5 bases, J lost 8 bases, and 5 bases stayed unmatched. In DNA, the CDR3 is TGTGCCAGCAGTCCCCGGACAGGCGAAGCTTTCTTT. Translation: CASSPRTGEAFF.